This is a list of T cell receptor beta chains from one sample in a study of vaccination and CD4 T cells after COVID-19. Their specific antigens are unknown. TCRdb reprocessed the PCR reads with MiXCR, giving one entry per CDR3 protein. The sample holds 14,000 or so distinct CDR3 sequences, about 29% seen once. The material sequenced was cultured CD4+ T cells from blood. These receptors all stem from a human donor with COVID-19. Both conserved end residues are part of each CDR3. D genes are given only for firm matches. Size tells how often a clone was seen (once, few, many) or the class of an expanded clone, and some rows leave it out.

CDR3nt: TGTGCCAGCAGCTTAGGGTCAGGGGCAGGAAACACCATATATTTT
CDR3aa: CASSLGSGAGNTIYF
v_gene: TRBV7-2
abundance: large
j_gene: TRBJ1-3
d_gene: NA

CDR3nt: TGTGCCAGCAGGAACCGGGACAGGCACGAGCAGTACTTC
CDR3aa: CASRNRDRHEQYF
v_gene: TRBV6-1
abundance: NA
j_gene: TRBJ2-7
d_gene: TRBD1

CDR3nt: TGTGCCACCAGCAGACAGGGGGCTGAAAAACTGTTTTTT
CDR3aa: CATSRQGAEKLFF
v_gene: TRBV15
abundance: NA
j_gene: TRBJ1-4
d_gene: TRBD1

CDR3nt: TGTGCCAGCAGCGAGGGACCCCAGGGTTCACCCCTCCACTTT
CDR3aa: CASSEGPQGSPLHF
v_gene: TRBV9
abundance: NA
j_gene: TRBJ1-6
d_gene: NA

CDR3nt: TGTGCCAGCAGCTTAGAGGTAAACACTGAAGCTTTCTTT
CDR3aa: CASSLEVNTEAFF
v_gene: TRBV5-4
abundance: few
j_gene: TRBJ1-1
d_gene: NA

CDR3nt: TGTGCCAGCAGAGGGAGGACGGAAGGAAACACCATATATTTT
CDR3aa: CASRGRTEGNTIYF
v_gene: TRBV2
abundance: once
j_gene: TRBJ1-3
d_gene: NA

CDR3nt: TGTGCCAGTAGTATCTTGGGGGGCACTGAAGCTTTCTTT
CDR3aa: CASSILGGTEAFF
v_gene: TRBV19
abundance: NA
j_gene: TRBJ1-1
d_gene: NA

CDR3nt: TGTGCCAGCAGCCACCAGGCTGGTGCCTACAATGAGCAGTTCTTC
CDR3aa: CASSHQAGAYNEQFF
v_gene: TRBV11-2
abundance: few
j_gene: TRBJ2-1
d_gene: NA

CDR3nt: TGTGCCAGCAGTGGCCCGGACAGCCCCTACGAGCAGTACTTC
CDR3aa: CASSGPDSPYEQYF
v_gene: TRBV28
abundance: NA
j_gene: TRBJ2-7
d_gene: NA

CDR3nt: TGCAGTGCTAGGGGACAGGGAACGAACACTGAAGCTTTCTTT
CDR3aa: CSARGQGTNTEAFF
v_gene: TRBV20-1
abundance: few
j_gene: TRBJ1-1
d_gene: TRBD1

CDR3nt: TGTGCCACGGGTGGACGGTCAAATAATTCACCCCTCCACTTT
CDR3aa: CATGGRSNNSPLHF
v_gene: TRBV5-4
abundance: NA
j_gene: TRBJ1-6
d_gene: NA

CDR3nt: TGTGCCAGCAGCTCCTCGGGGCTGGACACCGGGGAGCTGTTTTTT
CDR3aa: CASSSSGLDTGELFF
v_gene: TRBV5-5
abundance: NA
j_gene: TRBJ2-2
d_gene: NA

CDR3nt: TGCAGTGCTAGAAAGACCAGTACTGGAAACACCATATATTTT
CDR3aa: CSARKTSTGNTIYF
v_gene: TRBV20-1
abundance: NA
j_gene: TRBJ1-3
d_gene: NA

CDR3nt: TGTGCCAGCACCGGAGTTGCAGATACGCAGTATTTT
CDR3aa: CASTGVADTQYF
v_gene: TRBV6-1
abundance: few
j_gene: TRBJ2-3
d_gene: NA

CDR3nt: TGTGCCAGCACCCCGGGACAGCTTTGGCCAGATACGCAGTATTTT
CDR3aa: CASTPGQLWPDTQYF
v_gene: TRBV6-2/TRBV6-3
abundance: few
j_gene: TRBJ2-3
d_gene: TRBD1

CDR3nt: TGCAGTGCCTGGGCAGGCTCCTACGAGCAGTACTTC
CDR3aa: CSAWAGSYEQYF
v_gene: TRBV20-1
abundance: NA
j_gene: TRBJ2-7
d_gene: NA

CDR3nt: TGTGCCAGCAGCGCCGGGACGGACTATGGCTACACCTTC
CDR3aa: CASSAGTDYGYTF
v_gene: TRBV11-1
abundance: NA
j_gene: TRBJ1-2
d_gene: NA

CDR3nt: TGTGCCAGCAGCCCTAAGACAGGCTCTGGAAACACCATATATTTT
CDR3aa: CASSPKTGSGNTIYF
v_gene: TRBV5-6
abundance: NA
j_gene: TRBJ1-3
d_gene: NA

CDR3nt: TGCAGCGTTGAAGATCGGACAGGGGTGTATGGCTACACCTTC
CDR3aa: CSVEDRTGVYGYTF
v_gene: TRBV29-1
abundance: few
j_gene: TRBJ1-2
d_gene: TRBD1

CDR3nt: TGTGCCAGCAGTCCAACCGGGACAGGCTCTAACTATGGCTACACCTTC
CDR3aa: CASSPTGTGSNYGYTF
v_gene: TRBV6-1
abundance: NA
j_gene: TRBJ1-2
d_gene: TRBD1

CDR3nt: TGTGCCAGCAGTTACCAGGGACGGACCTACAATGAGCAGTTCTTC
CDR3aa: CASSYQGRTYNEQFF
v_gene: TRBV6-5
abundance: NA
j_gene: TRBJ2-1
d_gene: NA

CDR3nt: TGTGCCAGCAGTTTAGCAGACAGGGACGGTCAGCCCCAGCATTTT
CDR3aa: CASSLADRDGQPQHF
v_gene: TRBV12-3/TRBV12-4
abundance: few
j_gene: TRBJ1-5
d_gene: TRBD1

CDR3nt: TGTGCCAGCAGTGATCGGACAGGGCACACTGAAGCTTTCTTT
CDR3aa: CASSDRTGHTEAFF
v_gene: TRBV6-2/TRBV6-3
abundance: few
j_gene: TRBJ1-1
d_gene: TRBD1

CDR3nt: TGTGCCAGCAGCCCTCAGGTAGTCGTGGTCTTC
CDR3aa: CASSPQVVVVF
v_gene: TRBV6-1
abundance: NA
j_gene: TRBJ2-1
d_gene: NA

CDR3nt: TGTGCCAGTAGGGCTCCAGTAAACTACGAGCAGTACTTC
CDR3aa: CASRAPVNYEQYF
v_gene: TRBV19
abundance: NA
j_gene: TRBJ2-7
d_gene: NA

CDR3nt: TGTGCCAGCAGACGTCAGGGGAGCTCCTACGAGCAGTACTTC
CDR3aa: CASRRQGSSYEQYF
v_gene: TRBV7-9
abundance: NA
j_gene: TRBJ2-7
d_gene: NA

CDR3nt: TGTGCCAGTAGTACCCTTCCCCAGCCCCTAGGAGGCACTGAAGCTTTCTTT
CDR3aa: CASSTLPQPLGGTEAFF
v_gene: TRBV19
abundance: few
j_gene: TRBJ1-1
d_gene: NA

CDR3nt: TGCAGTGCTAGAGATAATAGGGGCACTAGCACAGATACGCAGTATTTT
CDR3aa: CSARDNRGTSTDTQYF
v_gene: TRBV20-1
abundance: NA
j_gene: TRBJ2-3
d_gene: NA

CDR3nt: TGTGCCAGTAGTATAGGGGCCTCCGGGGTTACTGAAGCTTTCTTT
CDR3aa: CASSIGASGVTEAFF
v_gene: TRBV19
abundance: few
j_gene: TRBJ1-1
d_gene: NA

CDR3nt: TGTGCCAGTAGTAATTCAGCTGCGAACACTGAAGCTTTCTTT
CDR3aa: CASSNSAANTEAFF
v_gene: TRBV19
abundance: NA
j_gene: TRBJ1-1
d_gene: NA

CDR3nt: TGTGCCAGCAGCTTATCAGGGAGTGGCTACACCTTC
CDR3aa: CASSLSGSGYTF
v_gene: TRBV11-1
abundance: few
j_gene: TRBJ1-2
d_gene: NA

CDR3nt: TGTGCCAGCAGTCGCCGGGGGACATCCTCCTACGAGCAGTACTTC
CDR3aa: CASSRRGTSSYEQYF
v_gene: TRBV6-1
abundance: few
j_gene: TRBJ2-7
d_gene: NA

CDR3nt: TGTGCCAGCAGTGAATTCAGACAGGGGGCGACAGATACGCAGTATTTT
CDR3aa: CASSEFRQGATDTQYF
v_gene: TRBV6-1
abundance: NA
j_gene: TRBJ2-3
d_gene: TRBD1

CDR3nt: TGTGCCAGTAGTATACCCCGGGACTACAATGAGCAGTTCTTC
CDR3aa: CASSIPRDYNEQFF
v_gene: TRBV19
abundance: few
j_gene: TRBJ2-1
d_gene: NA

CDR3nt: TGCGCCAGCAGCCTAGGGGACTCCACTTACAATGAGCAGTTCTTC
CDR3aa: CASSLGDSTYNEQFF
v_gene: TRBV5-1
abundance: NA
j_gene: TRBJ2-1
d_gene: NA

CDR3nt: TGTGCCAGCAGCCGAACAGGGATGGGAGGCACAGATACGCAGTATTTT
CDR3aa: CASSRTGMGGTDTQYF
v_gene: TRBV11-2
abundance: NA
j_gene: TRBJ2-3
d_gene: NA

CDR3nt: TGTGCCTGGAGTAAGGGAGCAACCTACAATGAGCAGTTCTTC
CDR3aa: CAWSKGATYNEQFF
v_gene: TRBV30
abundance: once
j_gene: TRBJ2-1
d_gene: NA

CDR3nt: TGTGCCAGCAGCTTAACCAGACTAGCGGCGATCAATGAGCAGTTCTTC
CDR3aa: CASSLTRLAAINEQFF
v_gene: TRBV7-3
abundance: NA
j_gene: TRBJ2-1
d_gene: TRBD2

CDR3nt: TGTGCCAGCAGTAGGGGTCCCTATAATTCACCCCTCCACTTT
CDR3aa: CASSRGPYNSPLHF
v_gene: TRBV12-3/TRBV12-4
abundance: few
j_gene: TRBJ1-6
d_gene: NA

CDR3nt: TGCAGTGCTAGCAGCAGTGATAATTCACCCCTCCACTTT
CDR3aa: CSASSSDNSPLHF
v_gene: TRBV20-1
abundance: NA
j_gene: TRBJ1-6
d_gene: NA

CDR3nt: TGTGCCAGCAGGGACCAGACAGCCTACGAGCAGTACTTC
CDR3aa: CASRDQTAYEQYF
v_gene: TRBV6-1
abundance: medium-sized
j_gene: TRBJ2-7
d_gene: NA

CDR3nt: TGTGCCAGTAGTCTCTCAGGCCCCGCGGTGGGAGAGCAGTACTTC
CDR3aa: CASSLSGPAVGEQYF
v_gene: TRBV19
abundance: few
j_gene: TRBJ2-7
d_gene: NA

CDR3nt: TGTGCCAGCAGCACGACAGGGAGGCAAGAGACCCAGTACTTC
CDR3aa: CASSTTGRQETQYF
v_gene: TRBV5-4
abundance: NA
j_gene: TRBJ2-5
d_gene: NA

CDR3nt: TGTGCCAGTAGTACGGGGACGGGGGCCAACGTCCTGACTTTC
CDR3aa: CASSTGTGANVLTF
v_gene: TRBV19
abundance: few
j_gene: TRBJ2-6
d_gene: NA